This T cell receptor beta chain was sequenced during a study of shared T cell receptors in the human thymus. The data were produced by immunoSEQ multiplex PCR, yet TCRdb's version contains in-frame clones alone and is incomplete. The sample lists 450,000 to 650,000 clones, around three quarters occurring once. This clone has a handful of counts. The CDR3 is 14 residues long. Germline V gene lookup returns CDR1 SGHDT and CDR2 YYEEEE. Trimming shortened V by 4 bases and J by 2 bases, and 13 bases separated the two germline ends. These records were also assigned to another study, of human thymus T cells. That report notes: Healthy Finnish infants undergoing corrective surgery for congenital heart defects were used as donors. The source of the thymus tissue was resections taken during corrective heart surgery. In unrelated individuals, thymic repertoires overlapped highly, according to related research.

The TCR originated in a boy younger than two with a congenital heart defect. Sequencing was performed on thymocytes. The chain combines TRBV5-6 with TRBJ2-7, with a tentative D call TRBD2 (6 bases). The CDR3 DNA reads TGTGCCAGCAGCCAGCGCCTAGCGCCCTACGAGCAGTACTTC. Its protein is CASSQRLAPYEQYF.